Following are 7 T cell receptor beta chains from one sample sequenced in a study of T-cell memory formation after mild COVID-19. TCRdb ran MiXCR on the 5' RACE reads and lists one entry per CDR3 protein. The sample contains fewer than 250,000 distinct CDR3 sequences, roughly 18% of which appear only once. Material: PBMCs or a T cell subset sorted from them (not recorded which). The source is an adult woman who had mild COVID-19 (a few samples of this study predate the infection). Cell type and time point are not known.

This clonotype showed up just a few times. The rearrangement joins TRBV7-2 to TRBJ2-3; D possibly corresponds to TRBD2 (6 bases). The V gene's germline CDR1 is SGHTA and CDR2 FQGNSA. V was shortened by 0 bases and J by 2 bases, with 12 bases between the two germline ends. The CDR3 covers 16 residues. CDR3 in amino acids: CASSLAGLPITDTQYF. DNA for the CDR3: TGTGCCAGCAGCTTAGCGGGACTCCCGATCACAGATACGCAGTATTTT. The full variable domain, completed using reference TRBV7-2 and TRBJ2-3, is GAGVSQSPSNKVTEKGKDVELRCDPISGHTALYWYRQSLGQGLEFLIYFQGNSAPDKSGLPSDRFSAERTGGSVSTLTIQRTQQEDSAVYLCASSLAGLPITDTQYFGPGTRLTVL.

DNA of the CDR3: TGTGCCAGCAGCCGACCCGGGGTCGAGGAGGGCAATCAGCCCCAGCATTTT. It yields the protein CASSRPGVEEGNQPQHF. J is TRBJ1-5 and V is TRBV5-6; D is ambiguous. Per the germline V gene, CDR1 is SGHDT and CDR2 is YYEEEE. CDR3 length: 17 amino acids. Deletions cut 4 bases from V and 2 bases from J, with 19 bases between.

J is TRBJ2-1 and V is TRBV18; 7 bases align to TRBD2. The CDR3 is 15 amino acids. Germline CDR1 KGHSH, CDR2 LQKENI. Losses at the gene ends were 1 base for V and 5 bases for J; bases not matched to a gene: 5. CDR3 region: CASSPLQGGDNEQFF. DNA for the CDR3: TGTGCCAGCTCACCACTCCAGGGAGGGGACAATGAGCAGTTCTTC.

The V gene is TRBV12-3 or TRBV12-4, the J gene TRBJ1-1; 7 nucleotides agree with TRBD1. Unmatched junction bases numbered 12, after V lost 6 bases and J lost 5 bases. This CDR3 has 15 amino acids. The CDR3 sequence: CASSQDRAKGTEAFF. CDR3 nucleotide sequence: TGTGCCAGCAGCCAAGACAGGGCGAAAGGAACTGAAGCTTTCTTT.

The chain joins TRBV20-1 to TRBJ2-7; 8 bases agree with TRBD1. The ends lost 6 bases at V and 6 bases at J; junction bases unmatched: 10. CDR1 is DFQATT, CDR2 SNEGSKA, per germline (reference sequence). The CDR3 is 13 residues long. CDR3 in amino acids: CSALRGQWVEQYF. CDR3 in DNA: TGCAGTGCCCTCAGGGGGCAGTGGGTCGAGCAGTACTTC.

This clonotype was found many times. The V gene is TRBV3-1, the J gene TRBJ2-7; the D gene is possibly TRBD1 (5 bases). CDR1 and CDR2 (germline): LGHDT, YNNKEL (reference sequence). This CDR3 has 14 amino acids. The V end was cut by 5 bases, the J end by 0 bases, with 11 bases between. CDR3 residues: CASSGSGSSYEQYF. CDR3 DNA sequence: TGTGCCAGCAGCGGGTCAGGGTCCTCCTACGAGCAGTACTTC.

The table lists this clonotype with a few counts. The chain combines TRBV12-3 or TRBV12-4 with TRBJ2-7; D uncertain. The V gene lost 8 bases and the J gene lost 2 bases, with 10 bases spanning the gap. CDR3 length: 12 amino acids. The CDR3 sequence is CASGPRTYEQYF. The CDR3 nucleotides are TGTGCCAGCGGACCTCGAACCTACGAGCAGTACTTC.